This T cell receptor (beta chain) was obtained from a study of T-cell memory formation after mild COVID-19. Study context: In these data, TCR clusters were largely donor specific. The study, taken as a whole, reports: There was a balanced CD4/CD8 profile in clones contracting day 15 to 85, and later expanders leaned CD4+. Prior to infection, memory already included some responding clones, suggesting cross-reactive memory joined.

A word on this clonotype: Antigen: not known.

Germline loops: CDR1 SNHLY, CDR2 FYNNEI. The CDR3 is 13 residues long. V lost 11 bases to trimming and J lost 4 bases; unmatched junction nucleotides: 5. TCRdb processed the 5' RACE reads anew with MiXCR; each CDR3 protein has one entry. The sample holds roughly 170,000 distinct CDR3 sequences; approximately 17% are singletons and the top ten take roughly 3.7%. This receptor was taken from a man between 18 and 35 years old who had mild COVID-19 (a few samples of this study predate the infection). Cell type and time point are not known. The genes are TRBV2 and TRBJ2-1; TRBD1 matches at 10 bases. Sequenced material: PBMCs or a T cell subset sorted from them (not recorded which). The DNA of the CDR3 is TGTGCCTGCCGGGACAGGGGATACAATGAGCAGTTCTTC. It codes for CACRDRGYNEQFF.